Included here is one TCR beta chain sequence, with context. Its antigen is unknown. These data are taken from a study of type 1 and type 2 diabetes patients. Study in general: Participants included type 1 and type 2 diabetes patients plus nondiabetic controls. A total of approximately 20,000,000 paired-end reads came from the whole study.

Study conclusions and caveats: Type 2 diabetes and control V and J usage correlated highly, around 0.97. Age and gender were not matched between study groups.

Amplification started from genomic DNA. The TCR beta CDR3 region was amplified using 30 forward and 13 reverse primers. Via MiXCR, TCRdb re-called the multiplex PCR reads, giving one row per CDR3 protein. Of fewer than 350,000 distinct CDR3 sequences listed, roughly 48% are singletons. Germline V gene lookup returns CDR1 MRHNA and CDR2 SNTAGT. CDR3 length: 15 amino acids. V trimming: 3 bases; J trimming: 5 bases; junction bases outside the gene matches: 1. The chain uses TRBV6-4 and TRBJ2-3, with TRBD2 matching over 14 bases. The sample consisted of peripheral blood mononuclear cells (PBMCs). This clonotype was obtained from a man aged 18 to 29 with type 2 diabetes. The CDR3, as DNA: TGTGCCAGCAGTGAAGGGACTAGCGGGAGAGATACGCAGTATTTT. It specifies CASSEGTSGRDTQYF.